This note documents a single TCR beta chain sequence. As yet, its antigen is unknown. V lost 6 bases to trimming and J lost 1 base, with 12 bases between them. The CDR3 sequence is 14 residues long. Germline CDR1 reads ENHRY; CDR2 reads SYGVKD. The record originates from a study of cytomegalovirus exposure and HLA in healthy donors. The study, taken as a whole, reports: The authors enumerated some 170 TCR beta chains as linked to cytomegalovirus. Three of the chains that were CMV-associated were confirmed in vitro to be specific for CMV antigens.

Profiling relied on immunoSEQ multiplex PCR, and the TCRdb table lists in-frame clones only, not all of them. This sample yields approximately 62,000 clones, of which 90% to 95% are seen a single time; over 1% belongs to the top ten. The donors were in the roughly 110-subject validation cohort; that cohort was separate from the roughly 700-subject first cohort. The clonotype originates from a woman younger than 30 in good health and CMV-seronegative. The rearrangement links TRBV10-3 to TRBJ1-1; unclear D gene. Sequenced input: PBMCs. The CDR3 loop reads CAISVGGANTEAFF. The DNA for the CDR3 is TGTGCCATCAGCGTCGGTGGTGCGAACACTGAAGCTTTCTTT.